This TCR beta chain comes out of a study of T cell changes during pregnancy in multiple sclerosis. Germline V CDR1 and CDR2: SGHVS, FNYEAQ. J was trimmed by 7 bases and V by 4 bases; bases with no gene match: 7. The CDR3 loop spans 16 amino acids. Measured with immunoSEQ multiplex PCR; TCRdb has only the in-frame clones, and not every one. The table includes more than 40,000 clones, around 92% detected once. The chain joins TRBV7-6 to TRBJ2-1; 13 bases align to TRBD2. The sequenced sample was CD4+ T cells from peripheral blood mononuclear cells, obtained in the third trimester of pregnancy. The TCR comes from a female donor with multiple sclerosis, enrolled in a pregnancy study. DNA of the CDR3: TGTGCCAGCAGCTCAGAACTACTAGCGGGAGGGAATGAGCAGTTCTTC. Protein product: CASSSELLAGGNEQFF.